This record concerns one T cell receptor beta chain sequence. Which cohort a participant joined came from the clinical history participants gave. Donors of Cohort 3 who recovered were those that had two negative PCRs, clearance, or symptom resolution. The sample originates from a study of blood T cell repertoires in COVID-19. Study-wide background: Researchers got acute and convalescent COVID-19 samples from the United States, Italy and Spain. PBMCs, B-cell-depleted T cells, or T cells were the source of the cDNA or gDNA that made up the material.

The V end lost 6 bases, the J end lost 10 bases, and 24 bases lay between the germline ends. Per germline, CDR1 MNHEY and CDR2 SVGEGT. The CDR3 length is 15 residues. Sequencing used immunoSEQ multiplex PCR; TCRdb keeps in-frame clones, though not all of them. The sample shows around 290,000 clones, 88% of them seen only once. The material sequenced was PBMCs or T cells enriched from blood (not recorded which). J is TRBJ1-1 and V is TRBV6-2 or TRBV6-3, with D perhaps TRBD1 (5 bases). The receptor was isolated from a woman between 25 and 40 years old who had recovered from COVID-19. CDR3 DNA: TGTGCCAGCAGCAAAAGCAGTTCGGAAGGGGCTGGAGCTTTCTTT. The encoded protein is CASSKSSSEGAGAFF.